Listed below are T cell receptor beta chains from one sample, sequenced in a study of blood T cell repertoires in COVID-19. The assay was immunoSEQ multiplex PCR, and TCRdb's table has in-frame clones only and misses some. The data show about 250,000 clones, with roughly 84% seen just once and about 1.5% held by the top ten. Sequencing was done on a sample of peripheral blood. These receptors came from a woman aged 40 to 49 who had recovered from COVID-19. Each CDR3 is given with its conserved first and last residue. Fields, in order: clone size, CDR3 length, V gene, D gene, J gene, CDR3 protein, CDR3 DNA. D genes are given only for firm matches. Clone sizes are given selectively: once, few, many, or a class where the clone is expanded.

abundance: NA; len: 13; v_gene: TRBV6-5; d_gene: NA; j_gene: TRBJ1-6; CDR3aa: CATSREDDSPLHF; CDR3nt: TGTGCCACGTCCCGGGAGGACGACTCACCCCTCCACTTT
abundance: few; len: 14; v_gene: TRBV3-1/TRBV3-2; d_gene: TRBD1; j_gene: TRBJ1-2; CDR3aa: CASGQGTGGYGYTF; CDR3nt: TGTGCCAGTGGCCAGGGGACAGGGGGCTATGGCTACACCTTC
abundance: NA; len: 15; v_gene: TRBV28; d_gene: NA; j_gene: TRBJ1-3; CDR3aa: CASSSGESSGNTIYF; CDR3nt: TGTGCCAGCAGCTCAGGGGAGAGCTCTGGAAACACCATATATTTT
abundance: once; len: 16; v_gene: TRBV28; d_gene: NA; j_gene: TRBJ1-3; CDR3aa: CASSLRGETSGNTIYF; CDR3nt: TGTGCCAGCAGTTTGCGGGGGGAAACCTCTGGAAACACCATATATTTT
abundance: NA; len: 16; v_gene: TRBV28; d_gene: TRBD1; j_gene: TRBJ1-6; CDR3aa: CASSFGWGQGSSPLHF; CDR3nt: TGTGCCAGCAGTTTCGGGTGGGGACAGGGATCCTCACCCCTCCACTTT
abundance: NA; len: 14; v_gene: TRBV9; d_gene: NA; j_gene: TRBJ1-1; CDR3aa: CASSVELGGTEAFF; CDR3nt: TGTGCCAGCAGCGTCGAATTAGGGGGTACTGAAGCTTTCTTT
abundance: NA; len: 15; v_gene: TRBV28; d_gene: NA; j_gene: TRBJ2-7; CDR3aa: CASSFRGYSPYEQYF; CDR3nt: TGTGCCAGCAGTTTTAGGGGCTACTCCCCCTACGAGCAGTACTTC
abundance: NA; len: 15; v_gene: TRBV18; d_gene: NA; j_gene: TRBJ2-3; CDR3aa: CASSPQQGGTDTQYF; CDR3nt: TGTGCCAGCTCTCCACAACAGGGAGGCACAGATACGCAGTATTTT
abundance: many; len: 15; v_gene: TRBV2; d_gene: TRBD2; j_gene: TRBJ2-2; CDR3aa: CASRRLAGESGELFF; CDR3nt: TGTGCCAGCAGGCGACTAGCGGGGGAATCCGGGGAGCTGTTTTTT
abundance: NA; len: 18; v_gene: TRBV27; d_gene: NA; j_gene: TRBJ2-2; CDR3aa: CATKLGPRRGRNTGELFF; CDR3nt: TGTGCCACCAAGTTGGGCCCACGCAGGGGCAGGAACACCGGGGAGCTGTTTTTT
abundance: many; len: 16; v_gene: TRBV4-1; d_gene: NA; j_gene: TRBJ1-2; CDR3aa: CASSQVIRVRGRGYTF; CDR3nt: TGCGCCAGCAGCCAAGTCATCAGGGTCAGAGGAAGGGGCTACACCTTC
abundance: NA; len: 15; v_gene: TRBV5-1; d_gene: NA; j_gene: TRBJ1-2; CDR3aa: CASSLVGQGSYGYTF; CDR3nt: TGCGCCAGCAGCTTGGTCGGCCAGGGGAGCTATGGCTACACCTTC
abundance: few; len: 17; v_gene: TRBV11-2; d_gene: TRBD1; j_gene: TRBJ2-7; CDR3aa: CASSSGLTWGQGYEQYF; CDR3nt: TGTGCCAGCAGCTCAGGCCTGACTTGGGGACAGGGTTACGAGCAGTACTTC
abundance: NA; len: 14; v_gene: TRBV5-4; d_gene: TRBD1; j_gene: TRBJ1-4; CDR3aa: CASSGDRVNEKLFF; CDR3nt: TGTGCCAGCAGTGGGGACAGGGTTAATGAAAAACTGTTTTTT
abundance: NA; len: 13; v_gene: TRBV28; d_gene: NA; j_gene: TRBJ1-1; CDR3aa: CASSQRYVRMAFF; CDR3nt: TGTGCCAGCAGTCAGCGGTACGTAAGGATGGCTTTCTTT
abundance: NA; len: 15; v_gene: TRBV2; d_gene: TRBD1; j_gene: TRBJ2-7; CDR3aa: CASSETTGGAYEQYF; CDR3nt: TGTGCCAGCAGTGAGACGACAGGGGGGGCGTACGAGCAGTACTTC
abundance: NA; len: 15; v_gene: TRBV9; d_gene: NA; j_gene: TRBJ1-2; CDR3aa: CASSVENSPNYGYTF; CDR3nt: TGTGCCAGCAGCGTAGAGAACAGTCCTAACTATGGCTACACCTTC
abundance: NA; len: 17; v_gene: TRBV11-2; d_gene: NA; j_gene: TRBJ1-6; CDR3aa: CASSYSFTGSPGSPLHF; CDR3nt: TGTGCCAGCAGCTACTCATTCACGGGGAGCCCGGGATCACCCCTCCACTTT
abundance: NA; len: 13; v_gene: TRBV11-2; d_gene: TRBD1; j_gene: TRBJ1-2; CDR3aa: CASSPDRGYGYTF; CDR3nt: TGTGCCAGCAGCCCGGACAGGGGCTATGGCTACACCTTC
abundance: NA; len: 15; v_gene: TRBV7-2; d_gene: TRBD2; j_gene: TRBJ2-3; CDR3aa: CASSSGGPGTDTQYF; CDR3nt: TGTGCCAGCAGTAGCGGGGGGCCGGGCACAGATACGCAGTATTTT
abundance: NA; len: 15; v_gene: TRBV4-1; d_gene: NA; j_gene: TRBJ1-3; CDR3aa: CASSQEGRAGNTIYF; CDR3nt: TGCGCCAGCAGCCAAGAGGGCAGGGCTGGAAACACCATATATTTT
abundance: NA; len: 12; v_gene: TRBV5-5; d_gene: NA; j_gene: TRBJ2-7; CDR3aa: CASSKTGYEQYF; CDR3nt: TGTGCCAGCTCAAAAACGGGCTACGAGCAGTACTTC
abundance: NA; len: 15; v_gene: TRBV7-9; d_gene: NA; j_gene: TRBJ1-2; CDR3aa: CASSLRSTLAGGYTF; CDR3nt: TGTGCCAGCAGCTTAAGGTCCACTCTGGCAGGAGGCTACACCTTC
abundance: NA; len: 17; v_gene: TRBV4-1; d_gene: TRBD1; j_gene: TRBJ1-6; CDR3aa: CASSQDGGRGSNSPLHF; CDR3nt: TGCGCCAGCAGCCAAGATGGGGGCAGGGGGTCTAATTCACCCCTCCACTTT
abundance: NA; len: 14; v_gene: TRBV6-5; d_gene: TRBD1; j_gene: TRBJ2-7; CDR3aa: CASSPRDRAYEQYF; CDR3nt: TGTGCCAGCAGTCCCCGGGACAGGGCCTACGAGCAGTACTTC
abundance: NA; len: 14; v_gene: TRBV5-6; d_gene: TRBD1; j_gene: TRBJ1-4; CDR3aa: CASSRDRANEKLFF; CDR3nt: TGTGCCAGCAGCCGAGACAGGGCGAATGAAAAACTGTTTTTT
abundance: NA; len: 15; v_gene: TRBV9; d_gene: NA; j_gene: TRBJ1-6; CDR3aa: CASSVAPGEHSPLHF; CDR3nt: TGTGCCAGCAGCGTAGCTCCCGGGGAGCATTCACCCCTCCACTTT
abundance: few; len: 14; v_gene: TRBV6-6; d_gene: TRBD2; j_gene: TRBJ2-1; CDR3aa: CASKASGGVDEQFF; CDR3nt: TGTGCCAGCAAGGCGAGCGGGGGGGTGGATGAGCAGTTCTTC
abundance: NA; len: 12; v_gene: TRBV30; d_gene: NA; j_gene: TRBJ1-2; CDR3aa: CAWLHNLFGYTF; CDR3nt: TGTGCCTGGTTACACAACCTTTTTGGCTACACCTTC
abundance: NA; len: 14; v_gene: TRBV5-1; d_gene: NA; j_gene: TRBJ2-2; CDR3aa: CASSPGRNTGELFF; CDR3nt: TGCGCCAGCAGCCCCGGGAGGAACACCGGGGAGCTGTTTTTT
abundance: NA; len: 14; v_gene: TRBV27; d_gene: TRBD1; j_gene: TRBJ1-5; CDR3aa: CASSPTGARQPQHF; CDR3nt: TGTGCCAGCAGTCCGACAGGGGCCCGTCAGCCCCAGCATTTT
abundance: NA; len: 20; v_gene: TRBV21-1; d_gene: NA; j_gene: TRBJ1-5; CDR3aa: CASSPLVDRGTPYSNQPQHF; CDR3nt: TGTGCCAGCAGCCCCCTAGTCGACAGGGGGACCCCGTATAGCAATCAGCCCCAGCATTTT
abundance: NA; len: 13; v_gene: TRBV12-3/TRBV12-4; d_gene: NA; j_gene: TRBJ1-1; CDR3aa: CATTDSTNTEAFF; CDR3nt: TGTGCCACCACGGACAGCACGAACACTGAAGCTTTCTTT
abundance: NA; len: 17; v_gene: TRBV6-1; d_gene: NA; j_gene: TRBJ1-5; CDR3aa: CASSEGGGAQPHQPQHF; CDR3nt: TGTGCCAGCAGTGAAGGTGGGGGGGCCCAGCCGCATCAGCCCCAGCATTTT
abundance: NA; len: 15; v_gene: TRBV29-1; d_gene: NA; j_gene: TRBJ2-7; CDR3aa: CSVEVDTEKSYEQYF; CDR3nt: TGCAGCGTTGAGGTAGACACCGAGAAATCCTACGAGCAGTACTTC
abundance: NA; len: 13; v_gene: TRBV19; d_gene: NA; j_gene: TRBJ1-1; CDR3aa: CATDLGAGAEAFF; CDR3nt: TGTGCCACCGATCTGGGGGCTGGGGCTGAAGCTTTCTTT
abundance: NA; len: 15; v_gene: TRBV7-9; d_gene: NA; j_gene: TRBJ1-2; CDR3aa: CASSVRGEPQSPVWF; CDR3nt: TGTGCCAGCAGCGTCCGTGGAGAGCCCCAATCCCCCGTGTGGTTC
abundance: NA; len: 15; v_gene: TRBV13; d_gene: TRBD1; j_gene: TRBJ1-2; CDR3aa: CASTPGGTANYGYTF; CDR3nt: TGTGCCAGCACCCCCGGCGGGACAGCTAACTATGGCTACACCTTC
abundance: NA; len: 15; v_gene: TRBV3-1/TRBV3-2; d_gene: NA; j_gene: TRBJ1-1; CDR3aa: CASSPPLGRGSGAFF; CDR3nt: TGTGCCAGCAGCCCCCCCTTGGGGCGGGGTTCGGGAGCTTTCTTT
abundance: NA; len: 16; v_gene: TRBV3-1/TRBV3-2; d_gene: NA; j_gene: TRBJ1-1; CDR3aa: CASSHGVARGTTEAFF; CDR3nt: TGTGCCAGCAGCCATGGGGTCGCCCGGGGGACCACTGAAGCTTTCTTT
abundance: once; len: 16; v_gene: TRBV30; d_gene: NA; j_gene: TRBJ1-4; CDR3aa: CAWSSGLLGGNEKLFF; CDR3nt: TGTGCCTGGAGTAGTGGTTTGCTCGGGGGAAATGAAAAACTGTTTTTT
abundance: NA; len: 15; v_gene: TRBV6-5; d_gene: TRBD2; j_gene: TRBJ2-7; CDR3aa: CASSYGSGGTYEQYF; CDR3nt: TGTGCCAGCAGTTACGGTAGCGGGGGGACCTACGAGCAGTACTTC
abundance: once; len: 17; v_gene: TRBV15; d_gene: TRBD2; j_gene: TRBJ2-7; CDR3aa: CATSRGLAGGLSYEQYF; CDR3nt: TGTGCCACCAGCAGAGGACTAGCGGGGGGCCTATCCTACGAGCAGTACTTC
abundance: NA; len: 14; v_gene: TRBV5-1; d_gene: TRBD1; j_gene: TRBJ1-1; CDR3aa: CASSTGQGNTEAFF; CDR3nt: TGCGCCAGCAGCACGGGACAGGGAAACACTGAAGCTTTCTTT
abundance: NA; len: 14; v_gene: TRBV27; d_gene: NA; j_gene: TRBJ1-5; CDR3aa: CASSPQGVNQPQHF; CDR3nt: TGTGCCAGCAGTCCCCAGGGCGTCAATCAGCCCCAGCATTTT
abundance: few; len: 15; v_gene: TRBV20-1; d_gene: NA; j_gene: TRBJ2-1; CDR3aa: CSASTQPGALNEQFF; CDR3nt: TGCAGTGCTAGTACCCAGCCCGGAGCCCTGAATGAGCAGTTCTTC
abundance: NA; len: 14; v_gene: TRBV19; d_gene: TRBD1; j_gene: TRBJ2-5; CDR3aa: CASSGWDRRETQYF; CDR3nt: TGTGCCAGTAGCGGTTGGGACAGGCGGGAGACCCAGTACTTC
abundance: NA; len: 13; v_gene: TRBV2; d_gene: NA; j_gene: TRBJ1-1; CDR3aa: CASYGRRQGEAFF; CDR3nt: TGTGCCAGCTACGGACGGCGCCAGGGTGAAGCTTTCTTT
abundance: NA; len: 14; v_gene: TRBV28; d_gene: TRBD1; j_gene: TRBJ2-3; CDR3aa: CASTQQGAADTQYF; CDR3nt: TGTGCCAGCACCCAGCAGGGGGCTGCAGATACGCAGTATTTT
abundance: NA; len: 15; v_gene: TRBV27; d_gene: NA; j_gene: TRBJ2-6; CDR3aa: CASSISPSGANVLTF; CDR3nt: TGTGCCAGCAGTATCTCTCCGTCTGGGGCCAACGTCCTGACTTTC
abundance: NA; len: 12; v_gene: TRBV14; d_gene: NA; j_gene: TRBJ2-7; CDR3aa: CASSQQGYEQYF; CDR3nt: TGTGCCAGCAGCCAACAGGGCTACGAGCAGTACTTC
abundance: NA; len: 14; v_gene: TRBV5-6; d_gene: TRBD1; j_gene: TRBJ1-2; CDR3aa: CASSPGQGSWGYTF; CDR3nt: TGTGCCAGCAGCCCTGGACAGGGTTCTTGGGGCTACACCTTC
abundance: NA; len: 11; v_gene: TRBV9; d_gene: NA; j_gene: TRBJ2-1; CDR3aa: CASSPGGGQFF; CDR3nt: TGTGCCAGCAGCCCCGGGGGAGGGCAGTTCTTC
abundance: NA; len: 12; v_gene: TRBV2; d_gene: NA; j_gene: TRBJ1-4; CDR3aa: CASSQGVEKLFF; CDR3nt: TGTGCCAGCAGCCAGGGTGTTGAAAAACTGTTTTTT
abundance: NA; len: 15; v_gene: TRBV5-1; d_gene: NA; j_gene: TRBJ1-4; CDR3aa: CASSLWGQANEKLFF; CDR3nt: TGCGCCAGCAGCTTGTGGGGGCAGGCTAATGAAAAACTGTTTTTT